The next 3 T cell receptor beta chains were all read from a single sample in a study of T cell repertoires in cytomegalovirus infection. TCRdb itself ran the reads through MiXCR, one entry per CDR3 protein. The sample has around 750,000 distinct CDR3 sequences, 30% to 35% seen once. Antigens of these TCRs are unknown. The specimen was cultured CD8+ T cells from PBMCs, collected from culture after CMV antigen stimulation. The receptor source for this set is a human donor in good health (CMV status not recorded). Some clones in this sample may be carry-over from other donors' samples.

This clonotype was recorded a few times. The V call is TRBV27, the J call TRBJ1-1; D not certain. V shed 3 bases and J shed 2 bases, with 10 bases lying between them. Per germline, CDR1 MNHEY and CDR2 SMNVEV (reference sequence). The CDR3 sequence is 14 residues long. CDR3 residues: CASSLTQSNTEAFF. In nucleotides, the CDR3 is TGTGCCAGCAGTTTGACACAGAGTAACACTGAAGCTTTCTTT.

This clonotype has a count of ten or more. This chain joins TRBV7-2 and TRBJ2-1, with TRBD1 matching 10 bases. This CDR3 contains 15 residues. In germline, CDR1 is SGHTA, CDR2 FQGNSA. V lost 3 bases to trimming and J lost 6 bases; unmatched junction nucleotides: 5. The CDR3 here is CASSFRDRGRNEQFF. In DNA, the CDR3 is TGTGCCAGCAGCTTCCGGGACAGGGGACGCAATGAGCAGTTCTTC.

The V and J genes are TRBV6-1 and TRBJ2-7; D is uncertain. Germline CDR1 reads MNHNS; CDR2 reads SASEGT. This CDR3 has 10 residues. Between the trimmed V and J ends, which lost 10 bases and 7 bases, there was a span of 11 bases. The CDR3 nucleotides read TGTGCCACCGCCTTGGTGGAGCAGTACTTC. Translated, it gives CATALVEQYF.